This TCR beta chain was profiled in a study of blood T cell repertoires in COVID-19. The wider study: Sites across the United States, Italy and Spain contributed samples from acute and convalescent COVID-19.

Only in-frame clones appear in the TCRdb table, and some are missing; sequencing was by immunoSEQ multiplex PCR. The table lists some 490,000 clones, 70% to 90% of them singletons. V dropped 2 bases and J dropped 5; count of bases not matched to a gene: 6. Germline V gene data show CDR1 as MGHRA and CDR2 as YSYEKL. The CDR3 has 15 residues. Recovery among Cohort 3 donors was established by two negative PCRs, clearance, or symptom resolution. V is TRBV4-1 and J is TRBJ2-3, with 8 bases identical to TRBD1. The sample taken for sequencing was PBMCs or T cells enriched from blood (not recorded which). This clonotype was sampled from an older woman who had recovered from COVID-19. DNA of the CDR3: TGCGCCAGCAGCCAAACGGGACAGGCAGTAGATACGCAGTATTTT. Its protein product is CASSQTGQAVDTQYF.